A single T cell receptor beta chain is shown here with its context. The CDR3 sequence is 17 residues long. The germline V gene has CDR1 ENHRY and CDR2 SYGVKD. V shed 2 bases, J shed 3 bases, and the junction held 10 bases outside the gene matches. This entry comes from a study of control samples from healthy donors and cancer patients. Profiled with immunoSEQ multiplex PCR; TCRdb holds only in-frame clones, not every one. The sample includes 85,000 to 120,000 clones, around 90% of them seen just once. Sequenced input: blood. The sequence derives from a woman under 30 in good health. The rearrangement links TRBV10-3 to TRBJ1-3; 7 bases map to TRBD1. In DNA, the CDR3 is TGTGCCATCAGTGAGAGGGGACAGAGGACGGGTGGAAACACCATATATTTT. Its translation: CAISERGQRTGGNTIYF.